The TCR beta chain described here comes from a study of blood T cell repertoires in COVID-19. Study-level information: Acute-phase and convalescent COVID-19 samples originated in the United States, Italy and Spain. From T cells, B-cell-depleted T cells, or PBMCs came the material, which was cDNA or gDNA.

V was pared by 1 base and J by 7 bases, with 5 bases between. Looked up from germline, CDR1 is DFQATT and CDR2 is SNEGSKA (reference sequence). The CDR3 is 11 amino acids. Authors' processing steps: Amplifying reference gene primers gave estimates of nucleated cell counts. The repertoire was sequenced with immunoSEQ multiplex PCR; TCRdb's copy has only in-frame clones and lacks some. D and trimming were read from the DNA, whereas the V and J calls and clone size are those reported in that table. In the table there are some 230,000 clones, 84% of which are singletons. This chain uses TRBV20-1 with TRBJ2-1; D remains unclear. The material sequenced was peripheral blood. The sequence came from a woman aged 60-75 years with acute or convalescent COVID-19. CDR3 amino acids: CSARVFNEQFF. The CDR3 coding sequence is TGCAGTGCTAGAGTATTTAATGAGCAGTTCTTC.